A single sample is the source of the 2 T cell receptor beta chains below, sequenced in a study of shared clonotypes between healthy human individuals (dated by TCRdb to 2019 to 2021). The protocol used for the library was the immunoSEQ multiplex PCR assay. TCRdb holds this immuneACCESS table with in-frame rearrangements only. Some clones are missing; in checked studies, unresolved V genes explain under half, and the rest has no known cause. The sample has approximately 1.4 million clones on record, around 98% of them singletons. About 0.45% of the sample rests with the top ten. Sequencing used naive CD4+ T cells sorted from blood. What this sample's cell subset or site label stands for: CD45RA+ positively selected. These receptors were obtained from a man between 25 and 39 years old in good health.

The count of this clone is one. The chain is built from TRBV5-4 and TRBJ2-5; 9 positions match TRBD1. The CDR3 extends over 14 amino acids. Germline V gene sequence: CDR1 SGHNT, CDR2 YYREEE (reference sequence). With V trimmed by 3 bases and J by 5 bases, 5 bases remained unmatched. The CDR3 nucleotides read TGTGCCAGCAGCTCTAGACAGGGGGGGGAGACCCAGTACTTC. This codes for CASSSRQGGETQYF.

On this clone: Other DNA sequences in this sample translate to the same CDR3. The V and J genes are TRBV5-1 and TRBJ2-7; the D gene is possibly TRBD1 (5 bases). Trimming removed 1 base from V and 0 bases from J, with 8 bases in between. This CDR3 comprises 14 residues. Per germline, CDR1 SGHRS and CDR2 YFSETQ. CDR3 in amino acids: CASSLQGPSYEQYF. Written as DNA, the CDR3 is TGCGCCAGCAGCTTGCAGGGCCCCTCCTACGAGCAGTACTTC.